This TCR beta chain is drawn from a study of OX40 agonist ivuxolimab in advanced cancers. At the level of the whole study: The costimulatory receptor OX40 (CD134) was targeted by ivuxolimab, a fully human IgG2 agonistic monoclonal antibody. Of the 50 to 55 patients in dose escalation, some 19 had hepatocellular carcinoma, around 15 had melanoma, 9 had renal cell carcinoma and 9 had head and neck cancer. Patients were allowed to have had prior anti-PD-1, anti-PD-L1 or anti-CTLA-4 therapy, and approximately 37% of the dose-escalation patients had been treated with checkpoint inhibitors. Peripheral TCRbeta sequencing was intended to test whether TCR sequence diversity was altered and clonal T-cell expansion was caused by ivuxolimab. The paper reports the monotherapy dose-escalation portion (N of about 50 patients) of the phase I ivuxolimab trial. Intravenous ivuxolimab was administered to patients every 2 weeks at six dose levels: 0.01, 0.1, 0.3, 1.5, 3 and 10 mg/kg. Partial responses occurred in three dose-escalation patients, of whom one had hepatocellular carcinoma and two had cutaneous melanoma. In the dose-escalation cohort, approximately 83% of patients were male, and the mean age was 60 years with a range of about 23 to 79. Overall study outcomes, separate from this receptor: Low levels of normalized T-cell clonal expansion were also seen in some nonresponding patients. After ivuxolimab, CD8+ T cells had more expanded clones than CD4+ T cells on average. In partial responders in the 0.1-3.0 mg/kg groups, normalized peripheral clonal expansion was found to be among the lowest, especially among CD8+ T cells. At doses of 0.1 to 3.0 mg/kg, clonal expansion of both CD4+ and CD8+ blood T cells was observed from baseline to week 6. The antigen specificity of the peripheral T cells that underwent clonal expansion was not determined.

Patients with autoimmune disease history or receiving systemic immunosuppression were excluded from the trial. Peripheral blood for TCR sequencing was collected from all dose cohorts at baseline, on cycle 4 day 1, and on cycle 7 day 1. The samples were taken from a phase I, first-in-human, multicenter, open-label dose-escalation trial of ivuxolimab. Adults with locally advanced or metastatic melanoma, renal cell, hepatocellular, or head and neck squamous cell carcinoma were enrolled in the trial. Before TCR sequencing, CD4+ T cells and CD8+ T cells from peripheral blood were sorted into separate populations. Genomic DNA was extracted from sorted cells for sequencing of the TCRbeta CDR3 region. TCRbeta CDR3 regions were sequenced using the immunoSEQ Assay. Drawn from immuneACCESS, this table holds only the in-frame rearrangements with V and J called that TCRdb kept. Clones are partly lost; checked studies trace under half to an unresolved V gene and leave the rest unexplained. This sample holds roughly 34,000 clones; around 90% were observed only once. 4% to 5% of the sample is in the top ten clones.

About this clone itself: The antigen this receptor binds is unknown. Base qualities are not recorded, but no much larger clone differs from it by a single base.

The CDR3 goes from the cysteine to the phenylalanine over 14 residues. Solely the CDR3 DNA is kept, with 42 bases framed from the first base. V sheds 6 bases and J sheds 0 bases, leaving 11 bases between their ends. The germline V gene (reference sequence) yields PRHDT for CDR1 and FYEKMQ for CDR2. The rearrangement joined TRBV13 to TRBJ1-1, with no reliable assignment of the D segment. This clonotype originated in an adult with an advanced solid tumor such as melanoma, head and neck, liver or kidney cancer. The source material was CD4+ or CD8+ T cells sorted from blood, sampled in a trial of the OX40 agonist ivuxolimab. The CDR3: CASSYGNMNTEAFF. The DNA is TGTGCCAGCAGTTATGGCAACATGAACACTGAAGCTTTCTTT.